This TCR beta chain stems from a study of T-cell reconstitution after alpha-beta-depleted transplantation in children (dated by TCRdb to the mid-2010s). For the wider study: T-cell immune reconstitution after TCRalphabeta/CD19-depleted allogeneic hematopoietic cell transplantation in children was quantitatively tracked in the study by means of TCR repertoire profiling.

As concerns this clonotype: Its antigen remains undetermined. Base quality data are lacking; no much larger clone is found one base away.

The CDR3 numbers 15 residues from cysteine through phenylalanine. Only CDR3 DNA remains: 45 bases, in frame from the first base. Trimming costs V 4 bases and J 4 bases, and their ends lie 16 bases apart. CDR1 MNHEY and CDR2 SVGAGI are derived from the germline V gene. Points the paper makes about the study in general: In some patients, high TCRbeta diversity at day 60 was attributed to recipient T cells and intrathymic progenitors that had survived conditioning. The frequencies of hyperexpanded clones fell over the following months, and after one year, T-cell counts and TCRbeta diversity were mostly attributed to newly produced T cells. About two months after transplant, the apparently early recovery of alphabetaT-cell counts reportedly depended on just several hundred clones that had expanded rapidly and came from non-depleted graft cells.

The receptor library was made with PCR. TCRdb lists the instrument as Illumina HiSeq 2500. TCR libraries were prepared with molecular barcoding, using unique molecular identifiers to normalize TCRbeta repertoire quantification. TCRdb cleaned the public reads at Q25 with fastp, built clones with MiXCR and kept in-frame beta chains. Duplicate CDR3 protein sequences are folded into a single record with the most common DNA and genes. This sample is represented by hundreds of thousands of distinct CDR3 sequences; about a sixth of them were singletons. The top ten clonotypes cover around two fifths of the sample. The treatment or condition label here, explained by the study, means: allogeneic hematopoietic cell transplantation with graft depleted of TCRalphabeta T cells and CD19 B cells. Transplant recipients were children who received TCRalphabeta/CD19-depleted allogeneic hematopoietic cell grafts.

The source material was PBMCs, mostly from graft donor cells, sampled 360 days after TCRalphabeta/CD19-depleted stem cell transplant. The sequence came from a male patient aged 2-15 years who had a stem cell transplant for acute lymphoblastic leukemia, so the T cells may come from the graft donor. This chain is built from TRBV6-5 and TRBJ2-5, with no confident D gene call. The CDR3 has the sequence CASSSPTSLRETQYF. The nucleotide sequence is TGTGCCAGCAGTTCCCCGACATCCCTGAGAGAGACCCAGTACTTC.